These 32 T cell receptor beta chains share one sample of origin, sequenced in a study of T cells in Graves' hyperthyroidism and ophthalmopathy. RNA transcripts provided the source from which TCR beta CDR3 regions were amplified. The HTBI primer set was used in a first-round RT-PCR of the TCR CDR3. TCRdb ran MiXCR on the multiplex PCR reads and lists one entry per CDR3 protein. The repertoire consists of roughly 500,000 distinct CDR3 sequences, with around 42% occurring once and the leading ten covering around 20%. The source material was peripheral blood or thyroid tissue (not recorded which). The receptors were gathered from an adult woman with Graves' disease, either hyperthyroidism or ophthalmopathy (not recorded which).

This clonotype has at least ten counts. CDR3 sequence (DNA): TGTGCCAGCAGCTTTGTTATACAAGAGACCCAGTACTTC. This gives the protein CASSFVIQETQYF. The chain uses TRBV7-9 and TRBJ2-5; D is unclear. The CDR3 is 13 residues long. V gave up 3 bases and J gave up 2 bases, with 7 bases separating them. Looked up from germline, CDR1 is SEHNR and CDR2 is FQNEAQ (reference sequence).

This sequence joins TRBV7-9 and TRBJ2-5, with TRBD1 as a possible D gene (6 bases). CDR3 length equals 11 residues. V was pared by 5 bases and J by 7 bases, with 8 bases between. Germline-derived CDR1 and CDR2 are SEHNR and FQNEAQ (reference sequence). This CDR3 is CASSQDRTQYF. In DNA form, the CDR3 reads TGTGCCAGCAGCCAGGACAGGACCCAGTACTTC.

This clonotype came up many times. The chain has TRBV27 and TRBJ1-1, with unresolved D. Trimming stripped 6 bases from V and 1 base from J, with 9 bases between. This CDR3 spans 13 amino acids. Germline V gives CDR1 MNHEY, CDR2 SMNVEV (reference sequence). The CDR3 region is CASRHRGNTEAFF. CDR3 nucleotides: TGTGCCAGCAGACACAGAGGGAACACTGAAGCTTTCTTT.

CDR3 DNA sequence: TGTGCCATCAGTGGCGGGGCTAGCGGGGGTACCTACGAGCAGTACTTC. Amino acid sequence: CAISGGASGGTYEQYF. The chain is built from TRBV10-3 and TRBJ2-7, with 10 positions matching TRBD2. Germline values: CDR1 ENHRY, CDR2 SYGVKD. This CDR3 has 16 residues. The ends lost 4 bases at V and 2 bases at J; junction bases unmatched: 8.

In its sample, this clonotype was seen a few times. The gene calls are TRBV28 and TRBJ1-5; tentative D call: TRBD1 (5 bases). CDR1 is MDHEN, CDR2 SYDVKM, per germline. The CDR3 extends over 13 amino acids. Trimming pared 11 bases from V and 2 bases from J, leaving 13 bases between. The chain's CDR3 is CALQQGGNQPQHF. The CDR3, as DNA: TGTGCCCTACAGCAGGGTGGCAATCAGCCCCAGCATTTT.

This clonotype was detected ten times or more. This chain joins TRBV4-2 and TRBJ1-1; 7 bases agree with TRBD1. The CDR3 is made up of 14 amino acids. CDR1 LGHNA and CDR2 YNFKEQ come from the germline V gene. The J segment lost 1 base and the V segment lost 8 bases, leaving 7 bases of the junction unmatched. CDR3 region: CASQLGQTNTEAFF. CDR3 DNA: TGTGCCAGCCAGTTGGGACAGACGAACACTGAAGCTTTCTTT.

The chain links TRBV29-1 to TRBJ2-6, with D perhaps matching TRBD1 or TRBD2 (5 bases each). Germline CDR1 and CDR2: SQVTM and ANQGSEA. V lost 4 bases and J 0 bases, leaving 13 bases between the germline ends. The CDR3 totals 16 residues. The chain's CDR3 is CSVAGAEFSGANVLTF. The CDR3 DNA reads as TGCAGCGTTGCCGGGGCCGAGTTCTCTGGGGCCAACGTCCTGACTTTC.

V usage is TRBV10-3 and J usage is TRBJ1-5, with TRBD1 identical over 10 bases. The CDR3 is 14 amino acids. Germline V gives CDR1 ENHRY, CDR2 SYGVKD. Losses at the gene ends were 3 bases for V and 7 bases for J; bases not matched to a gene: 3. In DNA, the CDR3 is TGTGCCATCAGTGACGGACAGGGGGGGCAGCCCCAGCATTTT. It yields the protein CAISDGQGGQPQHF.

For this clonotype: Compared with germline, one end of the junction differs, possibly owing to a read error. This chain uses TRBV27 with TRBJ2-5; D remains ambiguous. The germline gives CDR1 MNHEY, CDR2 SMNVEV (reference sequence). This CDR3 contains 14 residues. The CDR3 protein is CAGSLLGGQETQYF. CDR3 nucleotide sequence: TGTGCCGGCAGTTTACTGGGTGGGCAAGAGACCCAGTACTTC.

CDR3 sequence (DNA): TGTGCCAGCAGCTTATCAGAGGGCTATAATTCACCCCTCCACTTT. This translates into CASSLSEGYNSPLHF. The chain uses TRBV7-9 and TRBJ1-6; D not certain. V lost 2 bases and J lost 3, with 8 bases in between. Germline V gene data show CDR1 as SEHNR and CDR2 as FQNEAQ (reference sequence). This CDR3 has 15 amino acids.

The V call is TRBV5-1, the J call TRBJ1-1; TRBD1 matches at 10 bases. The CDR3 covers 15 residues. Germline V lookup: CDR1 SGHRS, CDR2 YFSETQ. The J segment lost 4 bases and the V segment lost 3 bases, leaving 6 bases of the junction unmatched. The CDR3 is CASSSLTGGGTEAFF. CDR3 DNA sequence: TGCGCCAGCAGCTCATTGACAGGGGGCGGCACTGAAGCTTTCTTT.

This clonotype showed up many times. In nucleotides, the CDR3 is TGTGCCAGCAGTCGAAAGGGGGAGGCCGGGAGCGAGCAGTACTTC. Translating gives CASSRKGEAGSEQYF. The chain uses TRBV12-3 or TRBV12-4 and TRBJ2-7; the D gene could be TRBD1 or TRBD2 (6 bases each). The CDR3 runs to 15 residues. The V end was cut by 5 bases, the J end by 6 bases, with 20 bases between.

This chain uses TRBV10-3 with TRBJ1-5; D not certain. Germline V gene data show CDR1 as ENHRY and CDR2 as SYGVKD. V lost 3 bases and J 6 bases, leaving 9 bases between the germline ends. The CDR3 length is 13 residues. This CDR3 reads CAISDLGSQPQHF. CDR3 in DNA: TGTGCCATCAGTGATTTGGGATCTCAGCCCCAGCATTTT.

This clonotype was found once. The chain couples TRBV15 to TRBJ1-1, with D unclear. The length of the CDR3 is 16 residues. Per the germline V gene, CDR1 is LNHNV and CDR2 is YYDKDF (reference sequence). V shed 1 base and J shed 0 bases, with 12 bases lying between them. The CDR3 is CATSRAGETLNTEAFF. DNA for the CDR3: TGTGCCACCAGCAGAGCAGGCGAGACGTTGAACACTGAAGCTTTCTTT.

This sequence joins TRBV7-3 and TRBJ1-1; tentative D call: TRBD1 (6 bases). Trimming stripped 5 bases from V and 4 bases from J, with 11 bases between. The CDR3 extends over 13 amino acids. Germline lookup yields CDR1 SGHTA and CDR2 FQGTGA. CDR3 in amino acids: CASSPEGVTEAFF. The CDR3 coding sequence is TGTGCCAGCAGCCCCGAGGGGGTCACTGAAGCTTTCTTT.

This chain joins TRBV2 and TRBJ2-1; TRBD2 aligns across 9 bases. The CDR3 length is 15 residues. The V segment lost 2 bases and the J segment 10 bases; nucleotides outside the gene matches: 9. Germline V CDR1 and CDR2: SNHLY, FYNNEI. CDR3 loop: CASSEYRGRALEQFF. CDR3 nucleotides: TGTGCCAGCAGTGAATATCGCGGGAGGGCCTTGGAGCAGTTCTTC.

This clonotype was found a few times. This chain connects TRBV5-1 to TRBJ1-1, with a weak D call TRBD1 (5 bases). The CDR3 loop spans 15 amino acids. V shed 0 bases and J shed 5 bases, with 14 bases lying between them. Germline V gene data show CDR1 as SGHRS and CDR2 as YFSETQ. This CDR3 is CASSLEGPSTTEAFF. The DNA of the CDR3 is TGCGCCAGCAGCTTGGAGGGGCCCTCCACGACTGAAGCTTTCTTT.

This clonotype came up a few times. This sequence joins TRBV28 and TRBJ2-5; tentatively, D is TRBD2 (7 bases). Germline V CDR1 and CDR2: MDHEN, SYDVKM. Between the trimmed V and J ends, which lost 5 bases and 5 bases, there was a span of 15 bases. This CDR3 is 14 amino acids long. CDR3 nucleotides: TGTGCCAGCAGTCCAACACGGGGGGCGGAGACCCAGTACTTC. This codes for CASSPTRGAETQYF.

V gene TRBV29-1 combines with J gene TRBJ2-7; 11 nucleotides line up with TRBD2. J was trimmed by 2 bases and V by 3 bases; bases with no gene match: 6. Germline loops: CDR1 SQVTM, CDR2 ANQGSEA. The CDR3 spans 15 residues. CDR3 DNA sequence: TGCAGCGTTGAGGCCCCTAGCGGGAGGCCCTACGAGCAGTACTTC. Translation gives CSVEAPSGRPYEQYF.

This clonotype was counted many times. The genes are TRBV12-3 or TRBV12-4 and TRBJ2-5; TRBD2 matches 9 bases. The CDR3 spans 17 residues. Losses at the gene ends were 4 bases for V and 5 bases for J; bases not matched to a gene: 14. CDR3 DNA sequence: TGTGCCAGCAGTTCCTCGGCTAGCGGGAAGAAGTGGGAGACCCAGTACTTC. Translated, it gives CASSSSASGKKWETQYF.

The chain is built from TRBV19 and TRBJ1-3; D unclear. V lost 6 bases to trimming and J lost 0 bases, with 6 bases between them. Germline values: CDR1 LNHDA, CDR2 SQIVND (reference sequence). The CDR3 has 13 amino acids. CDR3 nucleotides: TGTGCCAGTAGGGCAGCCTCTGGAAACACCATATATTTT. Translation: CASRAASGNTIYF.

This chain links TRBV7-8 with TRBJ2-6, with D maybe TRBD1 (6 bases). V was cut by 2 bases and J by 0 bases, with 14 bases left in between. CDR1 and CDR2 from the germline V gene are SGHVS and FQNEAQ. The CDR3 contains 18 residues. The CDR3 nucleotides are TGTGCCAGCAGCTTATCTACAGGGAGCTCCTCTGGGGCCAACGTCCTGACTTTC. Its protein is CASSLSTGSSSGANVLTF.

The V and J genes are TRBV29-1 and TRBJ1-6; D is ambiguous. Trimming removed 2 bases from V and 14 bases from J, with 10 bases in between. This CDR3 region has 11 residues. The germline V gene has CDR1 SQVTM and CDR2 ANQGSEA. The CDR3 here is CSVELFRALHF. For the CDR3, the DNA is TGCAGCGTTGAACTCTTTAGGGCCCTCCACTTT.

This clonotype was counted between two and nine times. The chain is built from TRBV15 and TRBJ1-3; TRBD1 matches 7 bases. Looked up from germline, CDR1 is LNHNV and CDR2 is YYDKDF (reference sequence). V lost 5 bases, J lost 4 bases, and 11 bases stayed unmatched. This CDR3 is built from 16 residues. For the CDR3, the DNA is TGTGCCACCAGCCTCTCGGGAGGCAGGGGGGGAAACACCATATATTTT. It codes for CATSLSGGRGGNTIYF.

The gene calls are TRBV2 and TRBJ1-5; possible D gene TRBD1, 6 bases. Germline CDR1 is SNHLY and CDR2 is FYNNEI. Trimming shortened V by 7 bases and J by 8 bases, and 15 bases separated the two germline ends. This CDR3 has 13 amino acids. The CDR3 DNA follows: TGTGCCAGCACCAAGGACAGTGGAAAGCCCCAGCATTTT. Translation gives CASTKDSGKPQHF. Full variable domain (remainder filled in from reference TRBV2 and TRBJ1-5): EPEVTQTPSHQVTQMGQEVILRCVPISNHLYFYWYRQILGQKVEFLVSFYNNEISEKSEIFDDQFSVERPDGSNFTLKIRSTKLEDSAMYFCASTKDSGKPQHFGDGTRLSIL.

The gene calls are TRBV11-2 and TRBJ1-1; 12 bases align to TRBD1. Looked up from germline, CDR1 is SGHAT and CDR2 is FQNNGV. The CDR3 is 13 residues long. V was pared by 4 bases and J by 11 bases, with 5 bases of the junction left unmatched. CDR3 sequence (DNA): TGTGCCAGCAGCTCGGGACAGGGGGCTTTGGCTTTCTTT. This codes for CASSSGQGALAFF.

Comment on this clonotype: A much larger clone lies a single base off, so this may be a read error. V gene TRBV2 combines with J gene TRBJ2-5; TRBD1 aligns across 8 bases. CDR1 and CDR2 from the germline V gene are SNHLY and FYNNEI. J lost 5 bases, V lost 6 bases, and 8 bases had no gene match. The CDR3 spans 14 residues. The CDR3 DNA sequence: TGTGCCAGCAGGCAGGGACAGGATGGGGAGACCCAGTACTTC. Translation: CASRQGQDGETQYF.

The chain is built from TRBV20-1 and TRBJ1-2; 10 bases line up with TRBD1. CDR3 length: 11 amino acids. V shed 6 bases, J shed 8 bases, and the junction held 3 bases outside the gene matches. CDR1 and CDR2 (germline): DFQATT, SNEGSKA (reference sequence). In DNA, the CDR3 is TGCAGTGCGTGGGACAGGGGAGGCTACACCTTC. Encoded protein: CSAWDRGGYTF.

The CDR3 bases are TGTGCCAGCAGCTCGTCGCCGTGGCAGTACTTC. The encoded protein is CASSSSPWQYF. This rearrangement joins TRBV7-2 to TRBJ2-7; D remains ambiguous. The V gene lost 4 bases and the J gene lost 9 bases, with 10 bases spanning the gap. The CDR3 spans 11 residues. Germline V CDR1 and CDR2: SGHTA, FQGNSA.

The table lists this clonotype with a few counts. The J gene is TRBJ1-5, the V gene TRBV7-9; D unclear. The germline V gene encodes CDR1 SEHNR and CDR2 FQNEAQ (reference sequence). There are 13 residues in the CDR3. The V gene lost 6 bases and the J gene lost 2 bases, with 8 bases spanning the gap. The CDR3 protein is CASRARGNQPQHF. DNA of the CDR3: TGTGCCAGCAGAGCGCGGGGCAATCAGCCCCAGCATTTT.

The chain's CDR3 is CASSLGRGGLGNQPQYF. For the CDR3, the DNA is TGTGCCAGCAGCTTAGGAAGGGGAGGCCTTGGCAATCAGCCCCAGTACTTC. The chain is built from TRBV7-9 and TRBJ2-5, with a possible D match to TRBD2 (6 bases). The CDR3 has 17 residues. Trimming removed 1 base from V and 9 bases from J, with 24 bases in between. Germline loops: CDR1 SEHNR, CDR2 FQNEAQ (reference sequence).

This clonotype was counted between two and nine times. V and J are TRBV29-1 and TRBJ1-1; 11 bases are a match to TRBD1. The CDR3 is made up of 12 amino acids. Germline loops: CDR1 SQVTM, CDR2 ANQGSEA. Trimming removed 5 bases from V and 11 bases from J; junction bases left unmatched: 7. CDR3 nucleotides: TGCAGCGTTTGGGACAGGGGGATCGAGGCTTTCTTT. It encodes CSVWDRGIEAFF.